This is a list of T cell receptor beta chains from one sample in a study of blood T cell repertoires in COVID-19. The assay was immunoSEQ multiplex PCR, and TCRdb's table has in-frame clones only and misses some. The sample contains about 34,000 clones, approximately 80% of which appear only once. The sequenced material came from peripheral blood. These TCRs come from a human donor in a cohort sampled during active COVID-19. Each CDR3 is given with its conserved first and last residue. The order of the fields is V gene, J gene, clone size, CDR3 length, D gene, CDR3 protein, CDR3 DNA. D genes are given only for firm matches. Size is stated for part of the rows, as once, few or many counts, or as a class when the clone is expanded.

TRBV5-5	TRBJ1-4	once	13	-	CASSPRDQEKLFF	TGTGCCAGCAGCCCGCGGGACCAGGAAAAACTGTTTTTT
TRBV5-5	TRBJ2-7	-	15	-	CASSGGVGGYYEQYF	TGTGCCAGCAGCGGAGGGGTTGGCGGGTACTACGAGCAGTACTTC
TRBV7-9	TRBJ2-5	-	15	TRBD2	CASSLVAGGPETQYF	TGTGCCAGCAGCTTAGTCGCGGGGGGGCCTGAGACCCAGTACTTC
TRBV19	TRBJ1-2	-	13	TRBD1	CASNQDRVTGYTF	TGTGCCAGTAACCAGGACAGGGTCACTGGCTACACCTTC
TRBV9	TRBJ1-2	-	15	TRBD1	CASSGGQGANYGYTF	TGTGCCAGCAGCGGGGGACAGGGAGCTAACTATGGCTACACCTTC
TRBV5-1	TRBJ1-4	-	16	-	CASSLAHGGSNEKLFF	TGCGCCAGCAGCTTGGCCCACGGGGGGAGTAATGAAAAACTGTTTTTT
TRBV6-5	TRBJ1-4	-	14	-	CASSIDPGNEKLFF	TGTGCCAGCAGTATTGACCCAGGGAACGAAAAACTGTTTTTT
TRBV6-5	TRBJ1-1	-	11	-	CASSSQIEAFF	TGTGCCAGCAGTTCACAGATTGAAGCTTTCTTT
TRBV7-6	TRBJ2-1	-	15	-	CASSLGLGRYNEQFF	TGTGCCAGCAGCTTAGGACTAGGTCGTTACAATGAGCAGTTCTTC
TRBV30	TRBJ2-5	-	14	TRBD1	CAWGSGTASETQYF	TGTGCATGGGGATCCGGGACAGCTAGTGAGACCCAGTACTTC
TRBV7-9	TRBJ1-6	-	17	TRBD1	CASSFLTGARYNSPLHF	TGTGCCAGCAGCTTCCTCACAGGGGCCCGCTATAATTCACCCCTCCACTTT
TRBV6-6	TRBJ2-7	-	13	-	CASQPDTIYEQYF	TGTGCCAGTCAGCCGGACACAATTTACGAGCAGTACTTC
TRBV20-1	TRBJ2-6	once	15	-	CSASSEGSGANVLTF	TGCAGTGCTAGTAGTGAGGGAAGTGGGGCCAACGTCCTGACTTTC
TRBV6-2/TRBV6-3	TRBJ1-2	-	14	-	CASSYSILQGGYTF	TGTGCCAGCAGTTACTCGATACTACAGGGAGGCTACACCTTC
TRBV4-1	TRBJ1-2	-	16	TRBD1	CASSQTGGRANYGYTF	TGCGCCAGCAGCCAAACAGGGGGAAGGGCTAACTATGGCTACACCTTC
TRBV5-1	TRBJ1-2	few	13	TRBD1	CASSLEGARGYTF	TGCGCCAGCAGCTTGGAGGGGGCTCGTGGCTACACCTTC
TRBV6-1	TRBJ1-5	few	14	-	CASSDGMSNQPQHF	TGTGCCAGCAGTGACGGGATGAGCAATCAGCCCCAGCATTTT
TRBV27	TRBJ2-2	few	15	-	CASSFWTGVAGELFF	TGTGCCAGCAGTTTTTGGACCGGGGTGGCCGGGGAGCTGTTTTTT
TRBV13	TRBJ2-7	-	15	TRBD1	CASSLKPGQGYEQYF	TGTGCCAGCAGCTTAAAGCCAGGACAGGGCTACGAGCAGTACTTC
TRBV7-9	TRBJ1-5	-	15	TRBD1	CASSREGTVNQPQHF	TGTGCCAGCAGCCGAGAGGGGACAGTGAATCAGCCCCAGCATTTT
TRBV13	TRBJ2-1	-	15	-	CASSLEGRRGNEQFF	TGTGCCAGCAGCTTAGAAGGTCGGCGAGGGAATGAGCAGTTCTTC